The 12 T cell receptor beta chains listed next were all sequenced from one sample in a study of cytomegalovirus exposure and HLA in healthy donors. The method was immunoSEQ multiplex PCR; TCRdb's version includes in-frame clones alone and lacks a portion of them. The table lists fewer than 150,000 clones, approximately 86% of them singletons. The sample consisted of PBMCs. The receptor set was obtained from a man between 18 and 29 years old in good health and CMV-seropositive.

The rearrangement uses TRBV7-9 and TRBJ2-5; D is possibly TRBD1 (6 bases). V shed 4 bases and J shed 2 bases, with 8 bases lying between them. The CDR3 has 13 amino acids. CDR1 SEHNR and CDR2 FQNEAQ come from the germline V gene (reference sequence). The CDR3 reads CASSWTEQETQYF. DNA for the CDR3: TGTGCCAGCAGCTGGACAGAACAAGAGACCCAGTACTTC.

The J gene is TRBJ1-2, the V gene TRBV5-4, with D perhaps TRBD1 (5 bases). V was pared by 0 bases and J by 2 bases, with 8 bases between. CDR3 length: 14 amino acids. CDR1 is SGHNT and CDR2 is YYREEE in the germline V gene (reference sequence). The CDR3 DNA reads TGTGCCAGCAGCTTGGGGCAGGGAAACTATGGCTACACCTTC. Its translation: CASSLGQGNYGYTF.

This chain links TRBV4-3 with TRBJ1-2; D is perhaps TRBD1 (5 bases). Germline V gene lookup returns CDR1 LGHNA and CDR2 YSLEER. Trimming shortened V by 1 base and J by 5 bases, and 8 bases separated the two germline ends. The CDR3 extends over 13 amino acids. CDR3 loop: CASSQADRYGYTF. DNA for the CDR3: TGCGCCAGCAGCCAAGCCGACAGATATGGCTACACCTTC.

CDR3 sequence reads: CASSPFEGGALPQHF. The CDR3 coding sequence is TGTGCCAGCAGCCCCTTTGAAGGGGGGGCTCTGCCCCAGCATTTT. The chain couples TRBV7-8 to TRBJ1-5; the D gene is possibly TRBD1 (6 bases). CDR1 is SGHVS and CDR2 is FQNEAQ in the germline V gene. Trimming took 5 bases from V and 9 from J, leaving 20 bases between them. The CDR3 is 15 residues long.

This clone was counted once. The chain combines TRBV15 with TRBJ1-2, with D hard to call. Trimming stripped 0 bases from V and 1 base from J, with 12 bases between. The germline gives CDR1 LNHNV, CDR2 YYDKDF (reference sequence). This CDR3 is built from 16 residues. CDR3 sequence (DNA): TGTGCCACCAGCAGAGATGTGGGAGTAGTTAACTATGGCTACACCTTC. Its protein is CATSRDVGVVNYGYTF.

The gene calls are TRBV27 and TRBJ1-2; the match to TRBD1 covers 9 bases. Germline lookup yields CDR1 MNHEY and CDR2 SMNVEV (reference sequence). Trimming removed 5 bases from V and 4 bases from J; junction bases left unmatched: 5. The CDR3 contains 14 residues. CDR3 bases: TGTGCCAGCAGTCTCACAGGGGGCTTCTATGGCTACACCTTC. Translation gives CASSLTGGFYGYTF.

The chain's CDR3 is CAWTQGLSKIYNEQFF. CDR3 DNA: TGTGCCTGGACGCAGGGGCTTTCCAAGATTTACAATGAGCAGTTCTTC. V usage is TRBV30 and J usage is TRBJ2-1, with a possible D match to TRBD1 (6 bases). CDR3 length: 16 amino acids. CDR1 GTSNPN and CDR2 SVGIG come from the germline V gene (reference sequence). The V and J ends lost 4 bases and 4 bases respectively, with 20 bases between them.

The chain is built from TRBV13 and TRBJ2-7, with 12 positions matching TRBD2. The CDR3 sequence is 15 residues long. The ends lost 0 bases at V and 4 bases at J; junction bases unmatched: 1. CDR1 PRHDT and CDR2 FYEKMQ come from the germline V gene (reference sequence). In nucleotides, the CDR3 is TGTGCCAGCAGCTTAGGCGGACTAGCGGGATACGAGCAGTACTTC. This translates into CASSLGGLAGYEQYF.

The CDR3 sequence: CASSYGQGGSPLHF. For the CDR3, the DNA is TGTGCCAGCAGCTACGGACAGGGCGGATCACCCCTCCACTTT. The V call is TRBV6-5, the J call TRBJ1-6; 8 bases match TRBD1. V was pared by 6 bases and J by 10 bases, with 8 bases of the junction left unmatched. The germline V gene encodes CDR1 MNHEY and CDR2 SVGAGI. There are 14 residues in the CDR3.

The CDR3 here is CASSADSFNSPLHF. The CDR3 DNA sequence: TGTGCCAGCAGCGCAGACAGCTTTAATTCACCCCTCCACTTT. V gene TRBV7-2 combines with J gene TRBJ1-6; D possibly corresponds to TRBD1 (5 bases). The V gene lost 5 bases and the J gene lost 6 bases, with 11 bases spanning the gap. The germline CDR1 and CDR2 sequences are SGHTA and FQGNSA. The CDR3 runs 14 residues. The full variable domain, its missing parts supplied by reference TRBV7-2 and TRBJ1-6, is GAGVSQSPSNKVTEKGKDVELRCDPISGHTALYWYRQSLGQGLEFLIYFQGNSAPDKSGLPSDRFSAERTGGSVSTLTIQRTQQEDSAVYLCASSADSFNSPLHFGNGTRLTVT.

J is TRBJ2-3 and V is TRBV9; D uncertain. Trimming pared 4 bases from V and 5 bases from J, leaving 11 bases between. The CDR3 spans 13 residues. The V gene's germline CDR1 is SGDLS and CDR2 YYNGEE. CDR3 protein: CASSPQAGDTQYF. In DNA form, the CDR3 reads TGTGCCAGCAGCCCCCAGGCCGGAGATACGCAGTATTTT.

The rearrangement uses TRBV2 and TRBJ1-5, with 9 positions matching TRBD1. The length of the CDR3 is 16 residues. V lost 5 bases, J lost 3 bases, and 8 bases stayed unmatched. Germline values: CDR1 SNHLY, CDR2 FYNNEI. The CDR3 DNA reads TGTGCCAGCAGTCGATCCGGACAGGGGTTCAATCAGCCCCAGCATTTT. Its protein is CASSRSGQGFNQPQHF. The complete variable domain, with remaining parts taken from reference TRBV2 and TRBJ1-5, reads EPEVTQTPSHQVTQMGQEVILRCVPISNHLYFYWYRQILGQKVEFLVSFYNNEISEKSEIFDDQFSVERPDGSNFTLKIRSTKLEDSAMYFCASSRSGQGFNQPQHFGDGTRLSIL.